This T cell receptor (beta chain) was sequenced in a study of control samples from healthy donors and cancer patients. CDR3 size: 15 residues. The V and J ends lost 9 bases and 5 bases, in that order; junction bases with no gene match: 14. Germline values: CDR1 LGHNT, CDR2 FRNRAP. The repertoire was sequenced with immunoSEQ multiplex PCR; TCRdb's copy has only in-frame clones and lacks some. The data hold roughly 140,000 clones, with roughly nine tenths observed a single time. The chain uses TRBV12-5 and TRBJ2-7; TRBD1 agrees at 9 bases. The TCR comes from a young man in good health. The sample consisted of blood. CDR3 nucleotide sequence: TGTGCTAGGCAACTCAGGACAGGGGCTGACAACGAGCAGTACTTC. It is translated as CARQLRTGADNEQYF. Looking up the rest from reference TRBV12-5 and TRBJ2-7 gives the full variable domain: DARVTQTPRHKVTEMGQEVTMRCQPILGHNTVFWYRQTMMQGLELLAYFRNRAPLDDSGMPKDRFSAEMPDATLATLKIQPSEPRDSAVYFCARQLRTGADNEQYFGPGTRLTVT.